This TCR beta chain was identified during a study of T cell changes during pregnancy in multiple sclerosis (dated by TCRdb to between 2019 and 2020). Turning to the overall study: In women with multiple sclerosis, the researchers looked at how the T cell repertoire shifted as pregnancy progressed.

The library was made by the immunoSEQ multiplex PCR assay. TCRdb took this table from immuneACCESS and kept in-frame rearrangements with V and J called. Such tables lack part of the clones; where checked against another copy, unresolved V genes explain under half of the gap, and the rest is unexplained. The sample table contains roughly 100,000 clones; only one count was recorded for around 92% of them. The top ten constitute 1.5% to 2% of the sample. A note on this clone: Its binding antigen is unknown. Qualities for individual bases were not recorded, and no much larger clone is one base off.

Including cysteine and phenylalanine, the CDR3 has 16 amino acids. Only the CDR3 part of the read is kept: 48 bases, read in frame from the first base. According to the germline V gene (reference sequence), CDR1 reads SSHAT and CDR2 reads FNYEAQ. Ends trimmed: V by 5 bases, J by 4 bases; bases unmatched to a gene: 7. This chain is built from TRBV7-7 and TRBJ1-3; TRBD1 lines up with 11 middle nucleotides. The TCR was taken from a female donor with multiple sclerosis, enrolled in a pregnancy study. The sequencing here drew on peripheral blood, taken after pregnancy. The DNA sequence is given as TGTGCCAGCAGCCCGCTCGGGACAGGGGGAGGAAACACCATATATTTT. Its translation reads: CASSPLGTGGGNTIYF. Where the CDR3 stops, the reference TRBV7-7 and TRBJ1-3 genes take over; the full variable domain is GAGVSQSPRYKVTKRGQDVTLRCDPISSHATLYWYQQALGQGPEFLTYFNYEAQPDKSGLPSDRFSAERPEGSISTLTIQRTEQRDSAMYRCASSPLGTGGGNTIYFGEGSWLTVV.